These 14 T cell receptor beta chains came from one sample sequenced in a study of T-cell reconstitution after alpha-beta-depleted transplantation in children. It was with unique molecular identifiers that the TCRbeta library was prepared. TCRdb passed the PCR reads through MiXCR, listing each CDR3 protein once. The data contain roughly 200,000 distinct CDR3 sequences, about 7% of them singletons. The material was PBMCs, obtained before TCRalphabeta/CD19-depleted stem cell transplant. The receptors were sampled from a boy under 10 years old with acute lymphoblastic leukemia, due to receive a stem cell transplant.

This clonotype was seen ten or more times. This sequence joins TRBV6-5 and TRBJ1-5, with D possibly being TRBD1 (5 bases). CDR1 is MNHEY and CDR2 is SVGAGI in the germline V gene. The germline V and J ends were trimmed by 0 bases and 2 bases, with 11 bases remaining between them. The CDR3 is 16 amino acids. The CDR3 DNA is TGTGCCAGCAGTTACTCGAGGGGAGGGCGCAATCAGCCCCAGCATTTT. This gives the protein CASSYSRGGRNQPQHF.

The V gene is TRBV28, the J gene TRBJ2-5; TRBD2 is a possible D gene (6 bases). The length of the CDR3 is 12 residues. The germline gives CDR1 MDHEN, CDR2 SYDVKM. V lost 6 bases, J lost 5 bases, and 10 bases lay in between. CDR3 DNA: TGTGCCAGCAGGCGGGGAACGGAGACCCAGTACTTC. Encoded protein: CASRRGTETQYF.

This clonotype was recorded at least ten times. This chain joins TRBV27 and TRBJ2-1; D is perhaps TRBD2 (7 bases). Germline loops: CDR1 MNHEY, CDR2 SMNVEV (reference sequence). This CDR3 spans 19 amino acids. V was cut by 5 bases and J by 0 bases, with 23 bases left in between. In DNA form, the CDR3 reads TGTGCCAGCAGTCCCGCAGGGGCGGGGGTTTACCCCTCCTACAATGAGCAGTTCTTC. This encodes CASSPAGAGVYPSYNEQFF.

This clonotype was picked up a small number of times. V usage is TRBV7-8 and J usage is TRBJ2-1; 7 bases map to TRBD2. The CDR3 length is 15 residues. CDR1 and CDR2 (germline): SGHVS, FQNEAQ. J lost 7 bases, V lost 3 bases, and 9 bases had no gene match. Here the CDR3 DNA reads TGTGCCAGCAGCTTGACTAGCCAGCCCACAAATGAGCAGTTCTTC. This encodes CASSLTSQPTNEQFF.

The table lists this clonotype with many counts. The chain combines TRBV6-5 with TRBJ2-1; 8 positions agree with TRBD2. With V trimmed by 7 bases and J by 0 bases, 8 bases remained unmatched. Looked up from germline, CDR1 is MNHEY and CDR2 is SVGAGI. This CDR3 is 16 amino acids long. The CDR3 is CASKSAGVSSYNEQFF. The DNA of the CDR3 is TGTGCCAGCAAATCAGCGGGAGTCAGCTCCTACAATGAGCAGTTCTTC.

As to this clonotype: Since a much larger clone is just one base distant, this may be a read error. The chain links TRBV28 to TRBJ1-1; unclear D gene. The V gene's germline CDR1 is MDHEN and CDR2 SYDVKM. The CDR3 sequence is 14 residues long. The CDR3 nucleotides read TGTGCCAGCAGCTTATCGACCGGCGTCACTGAAGCTTTCTTT. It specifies CASSLSTGVTEAFF.

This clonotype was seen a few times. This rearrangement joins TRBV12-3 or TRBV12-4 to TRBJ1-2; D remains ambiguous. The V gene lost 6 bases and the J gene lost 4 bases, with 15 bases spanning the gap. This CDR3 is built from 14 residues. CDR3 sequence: CASSTPGTFYGYTF. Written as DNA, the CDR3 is TGTGCCAGCAGCACGCCGGGAACTTTCTATGGCTACACCTTC.

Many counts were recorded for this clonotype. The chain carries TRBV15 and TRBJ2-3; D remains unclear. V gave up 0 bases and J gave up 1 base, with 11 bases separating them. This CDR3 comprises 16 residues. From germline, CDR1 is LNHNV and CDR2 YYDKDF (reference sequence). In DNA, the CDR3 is TGTGCCACCAGCAGAGATGGGGTCGATGGCACAGATACGCAGTATTTT. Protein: CATSRDGVDGTDTQYF.

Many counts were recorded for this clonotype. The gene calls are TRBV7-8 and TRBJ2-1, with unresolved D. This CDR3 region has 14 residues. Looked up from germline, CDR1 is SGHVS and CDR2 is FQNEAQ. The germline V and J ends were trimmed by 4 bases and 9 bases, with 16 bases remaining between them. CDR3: CASSSLIVVGEQFF. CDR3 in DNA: TGTGCCAGCAGCTCCCTAATAGTCGTCGGTGAGCAGTTCTTC.

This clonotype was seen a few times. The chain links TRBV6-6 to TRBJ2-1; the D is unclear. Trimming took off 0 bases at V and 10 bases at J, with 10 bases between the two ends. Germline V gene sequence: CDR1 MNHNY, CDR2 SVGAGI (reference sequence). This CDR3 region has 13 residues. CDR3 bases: TGTGCCAGCAGTTACTCTCCGCAAGGAGAGCAGTTCTTC. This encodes CASSYSPQGEQFF.

The CDR3: CASSQDGQLIPGNEQFF. As DNA, the CDR3 is TGTGCCAGCAGCCAAGATGGGCAGCTCATACCCGGGAATGAGCAGTTCTTC. The chain recombines TRBV4-2 with TRBJ2-1; D is undetermined. The CDR3 loop spans 17 amino acids. Germline CDR1 reads LGHNA; CDR2 reads YNFKEQ. V lost 0 bases and J 7 bases, leaving 19 bases between the germline ends.

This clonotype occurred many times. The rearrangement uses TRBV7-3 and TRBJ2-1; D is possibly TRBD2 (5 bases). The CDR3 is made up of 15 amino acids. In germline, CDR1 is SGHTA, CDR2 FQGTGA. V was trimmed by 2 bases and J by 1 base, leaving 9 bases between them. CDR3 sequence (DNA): TGTGCCAGCAGCTTAGATGGACTTTCCTACAATGAGCAGTTCTTC. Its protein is CASSLDGLSYNEQFF.

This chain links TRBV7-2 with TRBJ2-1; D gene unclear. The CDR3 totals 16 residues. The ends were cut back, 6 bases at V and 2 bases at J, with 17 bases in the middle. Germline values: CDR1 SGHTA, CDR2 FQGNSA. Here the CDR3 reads CASRGSLDLAYNEQFF. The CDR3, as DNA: TGTGCCAGCAGGGGATCATTGGACCTAGCCTACAATGAGCAGTTCTTC.

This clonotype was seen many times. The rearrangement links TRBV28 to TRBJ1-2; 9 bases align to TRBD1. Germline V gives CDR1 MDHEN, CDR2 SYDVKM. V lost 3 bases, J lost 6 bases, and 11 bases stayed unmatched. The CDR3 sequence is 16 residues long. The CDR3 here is CASSFGSGTGSHGYTF. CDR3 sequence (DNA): TGTGCCAGCAGTTTTGGATCCGGGACAGGGAGCCATGGCTACACCTTC.